These 23 T cell receptor beta chains share one sample of origin, sequenced in a study. TRBV12-4/TRBJ1-2 clonotypes were amplified with adaptor-ligated barcode primers. TCRdb re-called the multiplex PCR reads through MiXCR, storing one row per CDR3 protein. The sample contains over 550 distinct CDR3 sequences, roughly 3.5% of which appear only once. The material sequenced was naive CD4+ T cells sorted from blood. The subset is: naive CD4+ T cells, CD4+CD45RA+CD25-. These receptors were obtained from a female donor with breast cancer.

This clonotype is judged large. The J gene is TRBJ1-2, the V gene TRBV12-3 or TRBV12-4; no reliable D call. Trimming shortened V by 7 bases and J by 2 bases, and 8 bases separated the two germline ends. The length of the CDR3 is 12 residues. The CDR3 sequence is CASIMVNYGYTF. The CDR3 DNA reads as TGTGCCAGCATTATGGTGAACTATGGCTACACCTTC.

This clonotype is classed as medium-sized (0.01 to 0.1%). This chain connects TRBV12-3 or TRBV12-4 to TRBJ1-2; no clear D. The CDR3 spans 17 residues. Trimming removed 3 bases at V and 8 bases at J, with 25 bases between. The CDR3 loop is CASSFSRVLRVSLGYTF. CDR3 sequence (DNA): TGTGCCAGCAGTTTCTCCCGGGTCCTGCGCGTTTCCCTCGGCTACACCTTC.

By sample share, this clonotype is medium-sized. V usage is TRBV12-3 or TRBV12-4 and J usage is TRBJ1-2; tentative D call: TRBD1 (5 bases). Trimming took 6 bases from V and 5 from J, leaving 16 bases between them. This CDR3 has 14 residues. CDR3 in DNA: TGTGCCAGCAGCGGGACGCAGCTCCGTTATGGCTACACCTTC. This sequence encodes CASSGTQLRYGYTF.

This clonotype is deemed medium-sized. CDR3 sequence reads: CASRSTANYGYTF. The CDR3 DNA is TGTGCCAGCAGATCAACAGCGAACTATGGCTACACCTTC. The chain couples TRBV12-3 or TRBV12-4 to TRBJ1-2, with D hard to call. The CDR3 is 13 amino acids. The V gene lost 6 bases and the J gene lost 2 bases, with 10 bases spanning the gap.

By sample fraction, this clonotype is medium-sized (0.01 to 0.1%). The genes are TRBV12-3 or TRBV12-4 and TRBJ1-2; D might be TRBD1 (6 bases). The CDR3 runs to 14 residues. The V end lost 8 bases, the J end lost 1 base, and 14 bases lay between the germline ends. The CDR3 loop reads CASGSPGVNYGYTF. CDR3 nucleotide sequence: TGTGCCAGCGGCTCTCCAGGGGTTAACTATGGCTACACCTTC.

This clonotype is large in the sample. The chain combines TRBV12-3 or TRBV12-4 with TRBJ1-2; no definite D call. Trimming cost V 1 base and J 4 bases, with 4 bases left between them. This CDR3 contains 12 residues. The CDR3 DNA is TGTGCCAGCAGTTTAGGGAGCTATGGCTACACCTTC. This codes for CASSLGSYGYTF.

By share, this clonotype ranks as medium-sized. This chain links TRBV12-3 or TRBV12-4 with TRBJ1-2; a weak D match, TRBD1 (5 bases). Trimming stripped 5 bases from V and 4 bases from J, with 14 bases between. The CDR3 loop spans 14 amino acids. CDR3 amino acids: CASSPSGTTYGYTF. In nucleotides, the CDR3 is TGTGCCAGCAGTCCATCCGGGACTACCTATGGCTACACCTTC.

Relative to its sample, this clonotype is medium-sized. The V gene is TRBV12-3 or TRBV12-4, the J gene TRBJ1-2; the match to TRBD1 covers 9 bases. The CDR3 has 17 residues. V shed 8 bases, J shed 0 bases, and the junction held 13 bases outside the gene matches. The CDR3 DNA reads as TGTGCCAGCGCCACCGGGACAGGGTTCCAAGCTAACTATGGCTACACCTTC. Translating gives CASATGTGFQANYGYTF.

In this sample, this clonotype is medium-sized. The chain links TRBV12-3 or TRBV12-4 to TRBJ1-2; 7 nucleotides line up with TRBD1. Trimming cost V 7 bases and J 0 bases; bases outside gene matches: 8. CDR3 length: 15 residues. The CDR3, as DNA: TGTGCCAGCATAGCTACAGGGACAGCTAACTATGGCTACACCTTC. This gives the protein CASIATGTANYGYTF.

By share, this clonotype ranks as medium-sized. This chain joins TRBV12-3 or TRBV12-4 and TRBJ1-2, with no clear D. V was trimmed by 1 base and J by 0 bases, leaving 6 bases between them. The CDR3 is 14 residues long. The CDR3 spells CASSLGSTNYGYTF. CDR3 sequence (DNA): TGTGCCAGCAGTTTAGGCAGCACTAACTATGGCTACACCTTC.

This clonotype is judged medium-sized. This rearrangement joins TRBV12-3 or TRBV12-4 to TRBJ1-2; D not resolved. The CDR3 is made up of 14 amino acids. V lost 8 bases and J lost 2, with 15 bases in between. The CDR3 coding sequence is TGTGCCAGCTACTACTTCCGGGAAAACTATGGCTACACCTTC. Translating it yields CASYYFRENYGYTF.

This clonotype counts as medium-sized. The chain links TRBV12-3 or TRBV12-4 to TRBJ1-2; possibly TRBD1 for D (6 bases). The V gene lost 0 bases and the J gene lost 0 bases, with 11 bases spanning the gap. This CDR3 spans 16 amino acids. The CDR3 loop is CASSLASDRSNYGYTF. The CDR3 nucleotides are TGTGCCAGCAGTTTAGCCTCGGACAGATCTAACTATGGCTACACCTTC.

This clonotype is labeled as medium-sized (0.01 to 0.1%). An end of the junction differs from the germline gene, which may be a read error. V is TRBV12-3 or TRBV12-4 and J is TRBJ1-2; 9 bases are a match to TRBD1. The CDR3 runs 15 residues. CDR3 coding DNA: TGTGCCAGCAGTTTAGGGGCCGGGACAGGGATTGTTGCGGACTTC. Amino acid sequence: CASSLGAGTGIVADF.

This clonotype is termed medium-sized. The chain carries TRBV12-3 or TRBV12-4 and TRBJ1-2, with D perhaps matching TRBD1 (5 bases). V lost 6 bases, J lost 4 bases, and 12 bases lay in between. The CDR3 covers 13 residues. CDR3 residues: CASSPSGPYGYTF. CDR3 nucleotides: TGTGCCAGCAGCCCCTCGGGGCCCTATGGCTACACCTTC.

In this sample, this clonotype turned up a few times. The genes are TRBV12-3 or TRBV12-4 and TRBJ1-2; TRBD1 is a possible D gene (5 bases). V shed 8 bases and J shed 5 bases, with 9 bases lying between them. This CDR3 comprises 11 residues. The CDR3 nucleotides are TGTGCCAGCGGTACAGGATATGGCTACACCTTC. Its translation: CASGTGYGYTF.

This clonotype is deemed large (0.1 to 1%). The chain combines TRBV12-3 or TRBV12-4 with TRBJ1-2; tentatively, D is TRBD1 (5 bases). The CDR3 loop spans 12 amino acids. Trimming took 1 base from V and 8 from J, leaving 8 bases between them. CDR3 sequence reads: CASSLEGRGYTF. CDR3 bases: TGTGCCAGCAGTTTAGAGGGACGAGGCTACACCTTC.

This clonotype qualifies as medium-sized. The rearrangement links TRBV12-5 to TRBJ1-2, with 9 positions matching TRBD1. The germline gives CDR1 LGHNT, CDR2 FRNRAP. The CDR3 is 15 residues long. Trimming took 4 bases from V and 8 from J; bases not matched to a gene: 11. The CDR3 DNA reads TGTGCTAGTGGTTCAATTCTCCGGGACAGGGACGGCTACACCTTC. Translating it yields CASGSILRDRDGYTF.

This clonotype is deemed medium-sized. This rearrangement joins TRBV12-3 or TRBV12-4 to TRBJ1-2; 9 bases match TRBD1. Germline trimming cut 6 bases from V and 8 bases from J; bases unmatched to any gene: 10. The CDR3 loop spans 14 amino acids. The CDR3 reads CASSDPGQGYGYTF. The CDR3, as DNA: TGTGCCAGCAGCGATCCGGGACAGGGTTACGGCTACACCTTC.

This clonotype is deemed medium-sized (0.01 to 0.1%). This rearrangement joins TRBV12-3 or TRBV12-4 to TRBJ1-2; tentatively, D is TRBD1 (6 bases). This CDR3 has 12 amino acids. V lost 8 bases and J lost 5, with 12 bases in between. CDR3 sequence: CASSGTGYGYTF. As DNA, the CDR3 is TGTGCCAGCTCCGGCACAGGGTATGGCTACACCTTC.

Sample share makes this clonotype medium-sized. The gene calls are TRBV12-3 or TRBV12-4 and TRBJ1-2, with D tentatively TRBD1 (6 bases). CDR3 size: 13 residues. V gave up 6 bases and J gave up 6 bases, with 14 bases separating them. CDR3 nucleotides: TGTGCCAGCAGCCCAGGCAGGGGTAATGGCTACACCTTC. Its translation is CASSPGRGNGYTF.

By share, this clonotype ranks as large. The genes are TRBV12-3 or TRBV12-4 and TRBJ1-2, with D perhaps TRBD1 (6 bases). The CDR3 runs to 12 residues. The V gene lost 5 bases and the J gene lost 8 bases, with 12 bases spanning the gap. The CDR3 spells CASSPSDRGYTF. CDR3 coding DNA: TGTGCCAGCAGTCCATCAGACAGGGGCTACACCTTC.

Relative to its sample, this clonotype is medium-sized. The rearrangement uses TRBV12-3 or TRBV12-4 and TRBJ1-2; D unresolved. Between the trimmed V and J ends, which lost 2 bases and 2 bases, there was a span of 6 bases. This CDR3 is built from 13 residues. CDR3 protein: CASSLQENYGYTF. In DNA, the CDR3 is TGTGCCAGCAGTTTACAAGAGAACTATGGCTACACCTTC.

There are a few counts of this clonotype. The chain couples TRBV12-3 or TRBV12-4 to TRBJ1-2; D is unresolved. Trimming removed 3 bases at V and 10 bases at J, with 15 bases between. The CDR3 runs 13 residues. Written as DNA, the CDR3 is TGTGCCAGCAGTTTCCCAATGGAGATGGCCTACACCTTC. This codes for CASSFPMEMAYTF.